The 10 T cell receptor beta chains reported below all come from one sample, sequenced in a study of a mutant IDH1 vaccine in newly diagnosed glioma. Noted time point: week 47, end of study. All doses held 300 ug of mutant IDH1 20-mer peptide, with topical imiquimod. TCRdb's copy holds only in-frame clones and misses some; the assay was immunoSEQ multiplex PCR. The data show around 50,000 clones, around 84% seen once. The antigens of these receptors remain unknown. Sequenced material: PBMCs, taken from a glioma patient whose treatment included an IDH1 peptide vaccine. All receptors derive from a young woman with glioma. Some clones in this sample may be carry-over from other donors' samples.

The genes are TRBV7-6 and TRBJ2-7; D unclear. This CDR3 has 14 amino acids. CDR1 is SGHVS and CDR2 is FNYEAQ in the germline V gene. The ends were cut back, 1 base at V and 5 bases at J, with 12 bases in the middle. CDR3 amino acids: CASSLGAPNHEQYF. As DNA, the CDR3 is TGTGCCAGCAGCTTAGGGGCCCCTAACCACGAGCAGTACTTC.

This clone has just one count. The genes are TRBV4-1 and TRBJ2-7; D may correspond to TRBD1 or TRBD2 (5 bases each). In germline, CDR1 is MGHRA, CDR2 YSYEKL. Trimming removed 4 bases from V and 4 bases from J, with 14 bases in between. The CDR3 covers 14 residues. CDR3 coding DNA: TGCGCCAGCAGCCGCCGGGACCAACTTTACGAGCAGTACTTC. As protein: CASSRRDQLYEQYF.

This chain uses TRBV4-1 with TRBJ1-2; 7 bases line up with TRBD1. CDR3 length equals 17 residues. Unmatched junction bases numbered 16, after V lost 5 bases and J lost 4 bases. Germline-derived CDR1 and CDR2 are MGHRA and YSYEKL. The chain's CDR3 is CASSSKQGQEALYGYTF. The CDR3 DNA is TGCGCCAGCAGCTCGAAGCAAGGACAGGAGGCTCTCTATGGCTACACCTTC.

As DNA, the CDR3 is TGTGCCAGCAGTGCTTACAGGGTGAGAACAGATACGCAGTATTTT. Translated, it gives CASSAYRVRTDTQYF. The chain is built from TRBV6-1 and TRBJ2-3; maybe TRBD1 (6 bases). Germline-derived CDR1 and CDR2 are MNHNS and SASEGT. V lost 4 bases and J 3 bases, leaving 14 bases between the germline ends. This CDR3 region has 15 residues.

The CDR3 is CASSPRTGGEWNTEAFF. DNA of the CDR3: TGTGCCAGCAGCCCTAGGACAGGGGGGGAGTGGAACACTGAAGCTTTCTTT. The J gene is TRBJ1-1, the V gene TRBV5-4; 10 positions match TRBD1. Germline V gives CDR1 SGHNT, CDR2 YYREEE (reference sequence). This CDR3 has 17 amino acids. The J segment lost 1 base and the V segment lost 4 bases, leaving 10 bases of the junction unmatched. Full variable domain (rest looked up from reference TRBV5-4 and TRBJ1-1): ETGVTQSPTHLIKTRGQQVTLRCSSQSGHNTVSWYQQALGQGPQFIFQYYREEENGRGNFPPRFSGLQFPNYSSELNVNALELDDSALYLCASSPRTGGEWNTEAFFGQGTRLTVV.

CDR3 residues: CASSVGGGRGEQYF. CDR3 DNA: TGTGCCAGCAGCGTAGGAGGGGGGCGAGGCGAGCAGTACTTC. The chain employs TRBV9 and TRBJ2-7; D possibly matches TRBD1 or TRBD2 (6 bases each). The CDR3 sequence is 14 residues long. Germline V gene lookup returns CDR1 SGDLS and CDR2 YYNGEE. The V gene lost 0 bases and the J gene lost 6 bases, with 13 bases spanning the gap.

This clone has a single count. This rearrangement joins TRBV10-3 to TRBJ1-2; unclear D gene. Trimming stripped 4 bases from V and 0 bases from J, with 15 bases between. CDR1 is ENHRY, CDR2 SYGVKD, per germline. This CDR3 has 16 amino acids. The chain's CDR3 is CAISVGSGGSNYGYTF. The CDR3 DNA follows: TGTGCCATCAGTGTGGGGAGCGGCGGCTCTAACTATGGCTACACCTTC.

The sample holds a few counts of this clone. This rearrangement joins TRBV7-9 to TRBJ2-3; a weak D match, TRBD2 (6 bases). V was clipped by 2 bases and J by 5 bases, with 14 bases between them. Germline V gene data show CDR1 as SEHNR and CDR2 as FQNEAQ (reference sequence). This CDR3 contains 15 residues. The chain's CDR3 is CASSLYEGGRDTQYF. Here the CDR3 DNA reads TGTGCCAGCAGCTTATACGAGGGAGGAAGAGATACGCAGTATTTT.

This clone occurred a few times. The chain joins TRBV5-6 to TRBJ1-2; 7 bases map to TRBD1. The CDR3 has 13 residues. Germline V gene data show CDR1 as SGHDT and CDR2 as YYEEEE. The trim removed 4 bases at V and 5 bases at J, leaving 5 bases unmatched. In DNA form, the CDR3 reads TGTGCCAGCAGCGACGGACAGGCTTATGGCTACACCTTC. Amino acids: CASSDGQAYGYTF.

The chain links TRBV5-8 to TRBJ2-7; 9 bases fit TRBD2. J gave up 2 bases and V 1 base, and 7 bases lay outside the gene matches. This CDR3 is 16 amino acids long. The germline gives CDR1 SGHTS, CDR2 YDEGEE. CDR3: CASSLFTGGRAYEQYF. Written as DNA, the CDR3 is TGTGCCAGCAGCTTGTTTACGGGCGGGAGGGCCTACGAGCAGTACTTC.